This T cell receptor beta chain was captured by sequencing in a study of blood T cell repertoires in COVID-19. About the study: From T cells, B-cell-depleted T cells, or PBMCs came the material, which was cDNA or gDNA.

Authors' processing steps: Amplification of reference gene primers provided the estimated nucleated cell counts. Some clones are missing from TCRdb's copy, which holds only in-frame ones; the method was immunoSEQ multiplex PCR. D and trimming were read from the DNA, whereas the V and J calls and clone size are those reported in that table. The table has 150,000 to 200,000 clones, 85% seen once. This clone was seen once. Seattle cases were enrolled at active infection and followed longitudinally. The CDR3 is made up of 16 amino acids. Germline loops: CDR1 GTSNPN, CDR2 SVGIG (reference sequence). The V end lost 2 bases, the J end lost 4 bases, and 15 bases lay between the germline ends.

This TCR was sampled from a person aged 70 to 85 with COVID-19, enrolled during active disease. This chain uses TRBV30 with TRBJ1-6; D might be TRBD1 (5 bases). Material for sequencing was peripheral blood. CDR3 bases: TGTGCCTGGAGTACCCCTGACAGAAGTTATAATTCACCCCTCCACTTT. It specifies CAWSTPDRSYNSPLHF.